This note documents a single T cell receptor beta chain sequence. Some clones are missing from TCRdb's copy, which holds only in-frame ones; the method was immunoSEQ multiplex PCR. The profile shows a few hundred thousand clones, roughly 90% of them singletons. With 7 bases clipped from V and 8 bases from J, the junction kept 9 bases outside the gene matches. The CDR3 is 15 residues long. Germline V lookup: CDR1 MNHEY, CDR2 SMNVEV (reference sequence). The sample originates from a study of blood T cell repertoires in COVID-19. About the research overall: Collection of acute and convalescent COVID-19 samples took place in the United States, Italy and Spain.

While infection was still active, Seattle patients were enrolled and then followed longitudinally. This receptor was obtained from a woman aged 25 to 45 with COVID-19, enrolled during active disease. Source material: peripheral blood. This chain uses TRBV27 with TRBJ2-2, with 11 nucleotides matching TRBD2. The CDR3 DNA is TGTGCCAGCAACCGACTAGCGGGACTGGGGGGGGAGCTGTTTTTT. Translating gives CASNRLAGLGGELFF.